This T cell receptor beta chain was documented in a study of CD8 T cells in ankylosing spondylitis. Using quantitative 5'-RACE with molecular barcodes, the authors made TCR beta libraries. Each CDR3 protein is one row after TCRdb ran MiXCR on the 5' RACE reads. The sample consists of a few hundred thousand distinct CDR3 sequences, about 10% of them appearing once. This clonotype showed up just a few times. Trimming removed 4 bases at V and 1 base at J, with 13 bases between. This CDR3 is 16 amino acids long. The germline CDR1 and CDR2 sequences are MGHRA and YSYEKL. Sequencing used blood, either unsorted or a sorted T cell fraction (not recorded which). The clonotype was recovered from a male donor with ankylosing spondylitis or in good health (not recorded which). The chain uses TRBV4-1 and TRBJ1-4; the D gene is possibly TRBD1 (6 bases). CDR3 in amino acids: CASSRLEGVTNEKLFF. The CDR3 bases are TGCGCCAGCAGCCGTTTGGAGGGGGTAACTAATGAAAAACTGTTTTTT.